This T cell receptor (beta chain) was captured in a study of blood T cells in healthy people across ages. V gave up 1 base and J gave up 4 bases; unmatched junction bases: 3. Germline CDR1 reads DFQATT; CDR2 reads SNEGSKA (reference sequence). This CDR3 spans 14 amino acids. A sample-barcoded 5' primer and a J-beta primer mix were used in a second PCR of roughly 6 to 11 cycles. TCRdb re-called the 5' RACE reads with MiXCR, one entry per CDR3 protein. The repertoire has around 1.1 million distinct CDR3 sequences, 35% to 40% of them found once; the top ten carry over 10%. The rearrangement uses TRBV20-1 and TRBJ2-1; 8 bases are a match to TRBD2. Sequencing was performed on blood. The TCR was taken from a man younger than 35 in good health. CDR3 sequence: CSARVERGYNEQFF. CDR3 nucleotide sequence: TGCAGTGCTAGAGTAGAGCGGGGGTACAATGAGCAGTTCTTC.